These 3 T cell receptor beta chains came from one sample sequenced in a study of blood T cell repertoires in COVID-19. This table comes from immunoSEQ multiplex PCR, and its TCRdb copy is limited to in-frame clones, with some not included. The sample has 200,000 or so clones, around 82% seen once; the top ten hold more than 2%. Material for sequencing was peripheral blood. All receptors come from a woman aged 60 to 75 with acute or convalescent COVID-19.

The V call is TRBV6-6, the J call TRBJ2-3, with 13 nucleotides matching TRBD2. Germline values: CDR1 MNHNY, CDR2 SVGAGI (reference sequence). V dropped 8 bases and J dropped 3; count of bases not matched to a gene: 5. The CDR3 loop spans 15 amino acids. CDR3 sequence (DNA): TGTGCCAGCGGGACTAGCGGGGCACCTACAGATACGCAGTATTTT. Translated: CASGTSGAPTDTQYF.

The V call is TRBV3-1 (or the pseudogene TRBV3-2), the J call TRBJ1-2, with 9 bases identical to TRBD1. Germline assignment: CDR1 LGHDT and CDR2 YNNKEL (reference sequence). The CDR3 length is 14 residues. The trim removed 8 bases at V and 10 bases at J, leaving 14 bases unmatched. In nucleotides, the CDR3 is TGTGCCAGCGGTCCTTCGATGGGACAGGGTCTCTACACCTTC. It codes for CASGPSMGQGLYTF.

CDR3 DNA sequence: TGCGCCAGCAGCCAGGACTGGCCCGGGGAGACCCAGTACTTC. Residues: CASSQDWPGETQYF. The chain links TRBV4-1 to TRBJ2-5; maybe TRBD2 (5 bases). This CDR3 contains 14 residues. Germline V gene lookup returns CDR1 MGHRA and CDR2 YSYEKL. V dropped 3 bases and J dropped 5 bases, with 13 bases sitting between them.